A selection of T cell receptor beta chains follows, all from one sample in a study of identical twins. TCRdb redid the calling of the 5' RACE reads with MiXCR, one entry per CDR3 protein. The sample has 150,000 or so distinct CDR3 sequences, roughly 3.5% seen once. Material: memory T cells sorted from blood. Receptor source: a man younger than 35 in good health. CDR3s include the opening cysteine and the closing phenylalanine or tryptophan. D genes are given only for firm matches. Some rows mark clone size as missing; the rest say once, few, many or name a class of expanded clone.

D	V	J	size	DNA	CDR3
TRBD2	TRBV19	TRBJ2-2	many	TGTGCCAGTAGTAACAACAGACTAGCGGGAGCCGGGGAGCTGTTTTTT	CASSNNRLAGAGELFF
NA	TRBV5-6	TRBJ2-1	few	TGTGCCAGCAGCTTGGGGCCGGACAACCGCTACAATGAGCAGTTCTTC	CASSLGPDNRYNEQFF
TRBD1	TRBV12-3/TRBV12-4	TRBJ1-1	many	TGTGCCAGCAGTTTGACAGGGGGCCAGGGCACTGAAGCTTTCTTT	CASSLTGGQGTEAFF
NA	TRBV6-1	TRBJ2-7	many	TGTGCCAGCAAATTGACAGCCTTATACGAGCAGTACTTC	CASKLTALYEQYF
NA	TRBV24-1	TRBJ2-1	few	TGTGCCACCAGTGGGGGAGTCAATGAGCAGTTCTTC	CATSGGVNEQFF
NA	TRBV4-1	TRBJ1-2	many	TGCGCCAGCAGCCTCAATCAGGGAGGCGGCTATGGCTACACCTTC	CASSLNQGGGYGYTF
TRBD2	TRBV7-2	TRBJ2-5	many	TGTGCCAGCAGCTCGGGACTAGCGAGCCGCCAAGAGACCCAGTACTTC	CASSSGLASRQETQYF
TRBD1	TRBV28	TRBJ2-4	many	TGTGCCAGCAGTTTATTGCTCCAGGGGGACGGAAACATTCAGTACTTC	CASSLLLQGDGNIQYF
TRBD1	TRBV28	TRBJ2-3	many	TGTGCCAGCAGTTTTACCGGGACAGGGACAGGTACGCAGTATTTT	CASSFTGTGTGTQYF
TRBD1	TRBV5-1	TRBJ2-5	NA	TGCGCCAGCAGCTTGTGGGGGGGGGACAGGGGCGAAGAGACCCAGTACTTC	CASSLWGGDRGEETQYF
TRBD2	TRBV20-1	TRBJ2-1	few	TGCAGCGCCTCCGGGACTAGCGGGAGTCTCTACAATGAGCAGTTCTTC	CSASGTSGSLYNEQFF
TRBD2	TRBV29-1	TRBJ2-3	many	TGCAGCGTTGTGAGCGGGAGATCAGATACGCAGTATTTT	CSVVSGRSDTQYF
NA	TRBV15	TRBJ1-5	many	TGTGCCACCAGCAGAGATCCCCGACGGAATCAGCCCCAGCATTTT	CATSRDPRRNQPQHF
NA	TRBV7-8	TRBJ2-5	many	TGTGCCAGCAAAGGGTGGACCGTCTCGACAGAGACCCAGTACTTC	CASKGWTVSTETQYF
TRBD1	TRBV3-1	TRBJ1-1	many	TGTGCCAGCAGCCCAGGGACAGCTGGGAACACTGAAGCTTTCTTT	CASSPGTAGNTEAFF
TRBD1	TRBV15	TRBJ1-3	many	TGTGCCACCAGCAGAGGGGACAGCTACTGGGGGACTTCTGGAAACACCATATATTTT	CATSRGDSYWGTSGNTIYF